Listed below are T cell receptor beta chains from one sample, sequenced in a study of beta chain features in type 1 diabetes. Assay used: immunoSEQ multiplex PCR; TCRdb lists only in-frame clones, some missing. Of under 300,000 clones detected, under 8.5% appear once; the ten largest clones hold approximately 0.99%. The sequenced sample was central memory CD4+ T cells from blood. The receptors stem from a woman aged 18-35 years in good health. Both conserved end residues are part of each CDR3. Fields, in order: V gene, CDR3 length, CDR3 protein.

V: TRBV7-9; length: 16; CDR3: CASSSRTGPSGNTIYF
V: TRBV7-9; length: 14; CDR3: CASSQGTGDREQFF
V: TRBV5-4; length: 15; CDR3: CASSRGRDRNSPLHF
V: TRBV7-9; length: 17; CDR3: CASSPGTGPMSNQPQHF
V: TRBV7-9; length: 13; CDR3: CASTPAGTDTQYF
V: TRBV29-1; length: 15; CDR3: CSASRPGMGDTEAFF
V: TRBV7-9; length: 14; CDR3: CASRSQGTNEKLFF
V: TRBV5-1; length: 15; CDR3: CASTWTGTYQETQYF
V: TRBV4-2; length: 17; CDR3: CASSQDLFSPGANVLTF
V: TRBV25-1; length: 13; CDR3: CAYLKTGTDTQYF
V: TRBV6-5; length: 14; CDR3: CASSYQDRGDGYTF
V: TRBV7-2; length: 14; CDR3: CASRPQTQGNTIYF
V: TRBV6-1; length: 16; CDR3: CASSEGSTGAAYEQYF
V: TRBV7-7; length: 16; CDR3: CASSLSLAEAYNEQFF